The sequence of this T cell receptor beta chain was determined in a study of blood T cells in healthy people across ages. The study's findings and limits: Naive and antigen-experienced cells were not separated, limiting conclusive comparison.

Total RNA was extracted at no less than 5 micrograms per sample. A second PCR, run for about 7 to 11 cycles, used a sample-barcoded 5' primer plus a J-beta primer mix. Every single cDNA molecule received a tag from a template-switch adaptor with 12 random nucleotides. MiXCR was run by TCRdb on the 5' RACE reads, yielding one entry per CDR3 protein. The table includes 780,000 or so distinct CDR3 sequences, less than 70% detected once. On this clonotype: Its antigen remains unidentified.

The V end was cut by 1 base, the J end by 7 bases, with 11 bases between. The CDR3 is 13 residues long. Germline V CDR1 and CDR2: MDHEN, SYDVKM. The J gene is TRBJ2-7, the V gene TRBV28; D is possibly TRBD2 (6 bases). This receptor was identified in a man older than 75 in good health. Sequencing used blood. The CDR3 DNA reads TGTGCCAGCAGTTTATTTCGGGGGAGGGAGCAGTACTTC. Its protein is CASSLFRGREQYF. Full variable domain (rest looked up from reference TRBV28 and TRBJ2-7): DVKVTQSSRYLVKRTGEKVFLECVQDMDHENMFWYRQDPGLGLRLIYFSYDVKMKEKGDIPEGYSVSREKKERFSLILESASTNQTSMYLCASSLFRGREQYFGPGTRLTVT.